Listed here is a single T cell receptor (beta chain). Sequencing used immunoSEQ multiplex PCR; TCRdb keeps in-frame clones, though not all of them. This sample carries some 41,000 clones, over 75% of them seen once, and the ten largest clones take 3% to 4%. Systemic immunosuppression or a history of autoimmune disease excluded patients. This sample was taken from a study of OX40 agonist ivuxolimab in advanced cancers. Losses at the gene ends were 2 bases for V and 7 bases for J; bases not matched to a gene: 7. Germline V CDR1 and CDR2: MNHNS, SASEGT. The CDR3 runs 15 residues. The receptor comes from an adult with an advanced solid tumor such as melanoma, head and neck, liver or kidney cancer. Material: CD4+ or CD8+ T cells sorted from blood, obtained in a trial of the OX40 agonist ivuxolimab. The V gene is TRBV6-1, the J gene TRBJ2-7, with 11 bases identical to TRBD2. In nucleotides, the CDR3 is TGTGCCAGCAGTGAAAGAACTAGCGGGAGAGGTGAGCAGTACTTC. Translation gives CASSERTSGRGEQYF.